This T cell receptor (beta chain) was sequenced for a study of T cell responses to AZD1222 COVID-19 vaccine. Study findings and constraints: Seropositive AZD1222 recipients at baseline numbered only 6 or 7.

Profiling relied on immunoSEQ multiplex PCR, and the TCRdb table lists in-frame clones only, not all of them. Here the sample spans 150,000 or so clones, 91% being singletons. Remarks on this clone: What it binds is not known.

V trimming: 7 bases; J trimming: 6 bases; junction bases outside the gene matches: 2. The CDR3 is 14 amino acids. CDR1 is SGHRS, CDR2 YFSETQ, per germline. This clonotype was obtained from an adult in good health. This material consisted of peripheral blood, taken on day 0 of AZD1222 vaccination. The chain combines TRBV5-1 with TRBJ2-3, with 16 nucleotides matching TRBD2. The CDR3 reads CASGGLAGGDTQYF. Here the CDR3 DNA reads TGCGCCAGCGGGGGACTAGCGGGAGGGGATACGCAGTATTTT.